A single sample gave rise to the 11 T cell receptor beta chains below, sequenced in a study of type 1 regulatory T cells. Whole-study findings and limits: Compared with non-Tr1 cells, Tr1 cells showed a narrower TCR repertoire.

Each CDR3 protein gets one entry after TCRdb re-called the reads with MiXCR. The sample lists tens of thousands of distinct CDR3 sequences; around 21% were seen once. Their target antigens are unknown. Sequencing was done on a sample of cultured type 1 regulatory T (Tr1) cells, either the whole culture or a sorted fraction (not recorded which). The receptors originated from a human donor in good health.

The V gene is TRBV18, the J gene TRBJ2-5; D unresolved. V dropped 2 bases and J dropped 6 bases, with 7 bases sitting between them. Germline CDR1 KGHSH, CDR2 LQKENI. The CDR3 spans 12 residues. The CDR3, as DNA: TGTGCCAGCTCACCAGTTGGAAAGACCCAGTACTTC. This sequence encodes CASSPVGKTQYF.

The genes are TRBV5-1 and TRBJ2-1; 13 nucleotides match TRBD2. After removal of 4 bases from V and 7 bases from J, the junction contained 14 bases not matched to a gene. CDR1 and CDR2 from the germline V gene are SGHRS and YFSETQ. The CDR3 consists of 18 residues. Here the CDR3 DNA reads TGCGCCAGCAGCGCGGGACTAGCGGGACTACGCGGGGGGAATGAGCAGTTCTTC. Protein sequence: CASSAGLAGLRGGNEQFF.

The V call is TRBV5-1, the J call TRBJ1-1; 7 bases line up with TRBD1. The junction had 4 bases not matched to a gene; V was cut back by 8 bases and J by 0 bases. The CDR3 is made up of 13 amino acids. CDR1 is SGHRS, CDR2 YFSETQ, per germline. CDR3 coding DNA: TGCGCCAGTAAACAGGGGCTGAACACTGAAGCTTTCTTT. Amino acids: CASKQGLNTEAFF.

This clonotype was recorded at least ten times. The rearrangement uses TRBV12-3 or TRBV12-4 and TRBJ2-1; the D call may be TRBD1 or TRBD2 (6 bases each). The CDR3 is made up of 14 amino acids. The V and J ends lost 5 bases and 5 bases respectively, with 13 bases between them. The DNA for the CDR3 is TGTGCCAGCAGTGAGGGGGGTGGTAACAATGAGCAGTTCTTC. It is translated as CASSEGGGNNEQFF.

The chain has TRBV7-2 and TRBJ2-3; TRBD2 matches 10 bases. Germline V CDR1 and CDR2: SGHTA, FQGNSA. Germline trimming cut 5 bases from V and 2 bases from J; bases unmatched to any gene: 16. The CDR3 contains 19 residues. The CDR3 DNA sequence: TGTGCCAGCAGCCCCTCGCAACCGATAAGCGGGAGGGCCACAGATACGCAGTATTTT. Encoded protein: CASSPSQPISGRATDTQYF.

The count of this clonotype is one. This sequence joins TRBV7-8 and TRBJ2-1; TRBD2 aligns across 7 bases. J gave up 12 bases and V 2 bases, and 7 bases lay outside the gene matches. Germline V gene data show CDR1 as SGHVS and CDR2 as FQNEAQ. The CDR3 is made up of 13 amino acids. The CDR3 bases are TGTGCCAGCAGCTTAAACAGCGGGACTCGGCAGTTCTTC. This translates into CASSLNSGTRQFF.

This clonotype was observed a handful of times. V and J are TRBV12-3 or TRBV12-4 and TRBJ1-1; no clear D. The CDR3 is 13 amino acids. V was trimmed by 7 bases and J by 4 bases, leaving 13 bases between them. This CDR3 is CASTMWGFTEAFF. In DNA, the CDR3 is TGTGCCAGCACCATGTGGGGATTCACTGAAGCTTTCTTT.

The V and J genes are TRBV19 and TRBJ1-5; D gene unclear. TRBJ2-3 matches the DNA end more closely, so the J call is doubtful. The length of the CDR3 is 15 residues. Per the germline V gene, CDR1 is LNHDA and CDR2 is SQIVND (reference sequence). This CDR3 is CASSSGRYSNQPQYF. CDR3 coding DNA: TGTGCCAGTAGTAGTGGGCGGTATAGCAATCAGCCCCAGTATTTT.

The chain employs TRBV25-1 and TRBJ2-5; possible D gene TRBD2, 5 bases. The CDR3 length is 14 residues. With 7 bases removed from V and 1 base from J, the gap between germline ends came to 13 bases. Per germline, CDR1 MGHDK and CDR2 SYGVNS. The CDR3 DNA follows: TGTGCCAGCACTACTAGTTTGCGCCAAGAGACCCAGTACTTC. Translated: CASTTSLRQETQYF.

This clonotype was found many times. V is TRBV9 and J is TRBJ2-5; 9 bases are shared with TRBD2. The CDR3 length is 15 residues. V trimming: 0 bases; J trimming: 3 bases; junction bases outside the gene matches: 3. The germline CDR1 and CDR2 sequences are SGDLS and YYNGEE. This CDR3 is CASSVGGRAEETQYF. CDR3 in DNA: TGTGCCAGCAGCGTAGGCGGGAGGGCAGAAGAGACCCAGTACTTC.

The genes are TRBV20-1 and TRBJ1-3, with D tentatively TRBD1 (5 bases). Trimming left V 4 bases short and J 4 bases short, with 11 bases between. The germline V gene encodes CDR1 DFQATT and CDR2 SNEGSKA (reference sequence). CDR3 size: 13 residues. CDR3 coding DNA: TGCAGTGCTACTCAGGGTTTCGGAAACACCATATATTTT. Its protein product is CSATQGFGNTIYF.